These T cell receptor beta chains were read from a single sample in a study of memory CD4+ T cells and cytomegalovirus serostatus. The repertoire was sequenced with immunoSEQ multiplex PCR; TCRdb's copy has only in-frame clones and lacks some. This sample yields 64,000 or so clones, of which 77% are seen a single time; 0.88% belongs to the top ten. The sample consisted of memory CD4+ T cells from blood. These receptor sequences come from an adult in good health and CMV-seronegative. CDR3s include the opening cysteine and the closing phenylalanine or tryptophan. The D gene is left open where the match is weak. Expanded clones are given a class, and other clones once, few, many or no size at all.

>TRBV7-9|TRBD1|TRBJ1-5|NA
CASSPGTGYQPQHF
TGTGCCAGCAGCCCTGGGACAGGGTATCAGCCCCAGCATTTT
>TRBV18|TRBD1|TRBJ2-5|NA
CASSPPLGQSQETQYF
TGTGCCAGCTCACCCCCTCTGGGACAGAGCCAAGAGACCCAGTACTTC
>TRBV19|TRBD1|TRBJ1-1|NA
CASSATGGNTEAFF
TGTGCCAGTAGTGCCACAGGGGGCAACACTGAAGCTTTCTTT
>TRBV19|NA|TRBJ1-6|NA
CASSITGVSYNSPLHF
TGTGCCAGTAGTATTACGGGCGTCTCCTATAATTCACCCCTCCACTTT
>TRBV4-2|NA|TRBJ2-1|NA
CASSQEGAEGNEQFF
TGTGCCAGCAGCCAAGAGGGAGCGGAGGGGAATGAGCAGTTCTTC
>TRBV14|TRBD1|TRBJ2-7|NA
CASGTGFHEQYF
TGTGCCAGCGGGACAGGGTTCCACGAGCAGTACTTC
>TRBV18|NA|TRBJ1-1|NA
CASSPGQQFTEAFF
TGTGCCAGCTCACCGGGGCAGCAGTTCACTGAAGCTTTCTTT
>TRBV10-3|NA|TRBJ2-3|once
CAISDRANTQYF
TGTGCCATCAGTGACAGGGCAAATACGCAGTATTTT
>TRBV27|NA|TRBJ2-2|NA
CASSPTPANTGELFF
TGTGCCAGCAGTCCAACACCTGCGAACACCGGGGAGCTGTTTTTT
>TRBV18|TRBD1|TRBJ1-1|NA
CASSLNRGDTEAFF
TGTGCCAGCTCACTAAACAGGGGCGACACTGAAGCTTTCTTT
>TRBV5-1|NA|TRBJ1-1|NA
CASSPREGGTEAFF
TGCGCCAGCAGCCCGAGGGAGGGCGGCACTGAAGCTTTCTTT
>TRBV5-4|TRBD1|TRBJ2-6|NA
CASSSNTGTGNSGANVLTF
TGTGCCAGCAGCTCCAATACCGGGACAGGGAACTCTGGGGCCAACGTCCTGACTTTC
>TRBV11-2|NA|TRBJ1-1|NA
CASSQTRYRAFF
TGTGCCAGCAGCCAGACACGTTATCGAGCTTTCTTT
>TRBV5-1|NA|TRBJ2-7|NA
CASSLGNSPYEQYF
TGCGCCAGCAGCTTGGGAAACAGTCCCTACGAGCAGTACTTC
>TRBV6-6|NA|TRBJ2-5|NA
CASSYQGEGETQYF
TGTGCCAGCAGTTACCAGGGAGAGGGAGAGACCCAGTACTTC
>TRBV10-3|TRBD2|TRBJ2-3|NA
CAISERGGRAGYTQYF
TGTGCCATCAGTGAGCGGGGCGGGAGGGCCGGATATACGCAGTATTTT
>TRBV10-1|NA|TRBJ2-3|NA
CASSIGRVTDTQYF
TGCGCCAGCAGTATTGGCAGGGTCACAGATACGCAGTATTTT
>TRBV19|NA|TRBJ2-7|NA
CASSIGESYEQYF
TGTGCCAGTAGTATAGGGGAAAGCTACGAGCAGTACTTC
>TRBV5-4|TRBD1|TRBJ2-2|NA
CASSGGLDRADTGELFF
TGTGCCAGCAGCGGGGGGTTGGACAGGGCGGACACCGGGGAGCTGTTTTTT
>TRBV5-4|TRBD1|TRBJ1-1|few
CASSFGQGARTEAFF
TGTGCCAGCAGCTTCGGGCAGGGGGCAAGGACTGAAGCTTTCTTT
>TRBV5-1|TRBD1|TRBJ1-3|NA
CASRLGTGGRNTIYF
TGCGCCAGCAGACTAGGGACAGGGGGAAGAAACACCATATATTTT
>TRBV6-1|NA|TRBJ2-1|NA
CASSESLEGKVF
TGTGCCAGCAGTGAATCGTTGGAGGGGAAGGTCTTC
>TRBV7-2|TRBD1|TRBJ2-7|NA
CASSLRGTGDYEQYF
TGTGCCAGCAGCTTGAGGGGGACAGGGGACTACGAGCAGTACTTC
>TRBV18|NA|TRBJ1-1|NA
CASSPGAIGAFF
TGTGCCAGCTCACCAGGGGCCATTGGAGCTTTCTTT
>TRBV4-1|NA|TRBJ1-5|few
CASSQVRDSNQPQHF
TGCGCCAGCAGCCAAGTACGGGATAGCAATCAGCCCCAGCATTTT
>TRBV19|NA|TRBJ1-1|NA
CASRKQGAGDTEAFF
TGTGCCAGTAGGAAACAGGGCGCCGGGGACACTGAAGCTTTCTTT
>TRBV5-1|NA|TRBJ1-1|few
CASSPRTAEGTEAFF
TGCGCCAGCAGCCCGAGGACAGCCGAGGGCACTGAAGCTTTCTTT
>TRBV2|NA|TRBJ1-1|few
CASSESGTWSAFF
TGTGCCAGCAGCGAAAGTGGGACATGGAGCGCTTTCTTT
>TRBV10-2|NA|TRBJ1-5|NA
CASSAVAGVNQPQHF
TGCGCCAGCTCCGCAGTAGCAGGGGTCAATCAGCCCCAGCATTTT
>TRBV10-3|NA|TRBJ2-3|NA
CAISESGMDTQYF
TGTGCCATCAGTGAGTCAGGGATGGATACGCAGTATTTT
>TRBV21-1|NA|TRBJ2-1|NA
CASSKVGTSGYNEQFF
TGTGCCAGCAGCAAAGTTGGGACTAGCGGCTACAATGAGCAGTTCTTC
>TRBV27|TRBD1|TRBJ1-2|NA
CASSSTRDRGNYGYTF
TGTGCCAGCAGTTCGACCCGGGACAGGGGAAACTATGGCTACACCTTC
>TRBV10-1|NA|TRBJ2-4|few
CASSDGVAKNIQYF
TGCGCCAGCAGTGATGGGGTAGCCAAAAACATTCAGTACTTC
>TRBV5-1|TRBD2|TRBJ2-1|NA
CASSLSPSGSGEQFF
TGCGCCAGCAGCTTGTCTCCTAGCGGGAGTGGTGAGCAGTTCTTC
>TRBV10-3|TRBD1|TRBJ1-2|NA
CAIRGTAGYTF
TGTGCCATCAGGGGGACAGCTGGCTACACCTTC
>TRBV19|NA|TRBJ1-2|NA
CASTKGETYYGYTF
TGTGCCAGTACCAAAGGGGAAACGTACTATGGCTACACCTTC
>TRBV5-1|NA|TRBJ1-2|NA
CASTLALDGYGYTF
TGCGCCAGCACCCTGGCATTGGATGGCTATGGCTACACCTTC
>TRBV11-2|TRBD2|TRBJ2-7|few
CASSLAGLAGGEQYF
TGTGCCAGCAGCTTAGCGGGACTAGCGGGAGGGGAGCAGTACTTC
>TRBV2|TRBD1|TRBJ2-7|NA
CASKGQGDYEQYF
TGTGCCTCTAAGGGACAGGGGGACTACGAGCAGTACTTC
>TRBV6-5|TRBD1|TRBJ1-1|NA
CASSYRHRGQQIAFF
TGTGCCAGCAGTTACCGACACAGGGGGCAACAGATAGCTTTCTTT
>TRBV19|TRBD1|TRBJ1-4|NA
CASLDRDSEKLFF
TGTGCCAGCTTGGACAGGGATTCTGAAAAACTGTTTTTT
>TRBV30|TRBD2|TRBJ2-1|NA
CAWSRGGDNEQFF
TGTGCCTGGAGTCGGGGAGGGGACAATGAGCAGTTCTTC
>TRBV2|NA|TRBJ1-4|NA
CASRPVVGGGKLFF
TGTGCCAGCAGACCAGTCGTTGGCGGTGGAAAACTGTTTTTT
>TRBV2|NA|TRBJ2-3|NA
CASNLYGGLTDTQYF
TGTGCCAGCAATCTGTATGGGGGACTCACAGATACGCAGTATTTT
>TRBV18|TRBD2|TRBJ2-3|NA
CASSPTSGSTDTQYF
TGTGCCAGCTCACCAACTAGCGGGAGCACAGATACGCAGTATTTT
>TRBV6-6|TRBD1|TRBJ2-7|NA
CASLRGDRHYEQYF
TGTGCCAGCCTAAGGGGGGACAGGCACTACGAGCAGTACTTC
>TRBV4-1|NA|TRBJ2-2|NA
CASSPRIGNTGELFF
TGCGCCAGCAGCCCCCGTATCGGGAACACCGGGGAGCTGTTTTTT
>TRBV18|TRBD1|TRBJ1-1|NA
CASSPRQGMTQMNTEAFF
TGTGCCAGCTCACCTCGACAGGGTATGACTCAAATGAACACTGAAGCTTTCTTT
>TRBV28|NA|TRBJ1-1|NA
CASAYHRDNEAFF
TGTGCCAGCGCCTATCACCGGGACAATGAAGCTTTCTTT
>TRBV2|TRBD1|TRBJ1-1|NA
CASSVRGRLTEAFF
TGTGCCAGCAGCGTCAGGGGGCGTTTGACTGAAGCTTTCTTT
>TRBV4-1|NA|TRBJ1-2|NA
CASSPSGLLYGYTF
TGCGCCAGCAGCCCTTCTGGGCTCCTCTATGGCTACACCTTC
>TRBV5-8|NA|TRBJ1-1|NA
CASSLDGGAWNTEAFF
TGTGCCAGCAGCTTGGACGGGGGCGCTTGGAACACTGAAGCTTTCTTT
>TRBV27|NA|TRBJ1-1|few
CASSLTVNTEAFF
TGTGCCAGCAGTTTGACAGTGAACACTGAAGCTTTCTTT
>TRBV5-1|NA|TRBJ2-5|once
CASSSQGPETQYF
TGCGCCAGCAGCTCACAGGGACCAGAGACCCAGTACTTC
>TRBV7-2|NA|TRBJ2-3|NA
CASSTFTDTQYF
TGTGCCAGCAGCACCTTCACAGATACGCAGTATTTT
>TRBV28|TRBD2|TRBJ2-1|NA
CASCNLGTSSYNEQFF
TGTGCCAGCTGTAACCTCGGGACTAGTTCTTACAATGAGCAGTTCTTC
>TRBV4-3|TRBD2|TRBJ2-3|few
CASSLGTSGNTDTQYF
TGCGCCAGCAGCCTCGGGACTAGCGGGAACACAGATACGCAGTATTTT
>TRBV5-1|NA|TRBJ1-3|once
CASSRTVEGNTIYF
TGCGCCAGCAGCCGGACAGTCGAGGGAAACACCATATATTTT
>TRBV30|TRBD1|TRBJ2-7|once
CAWLHPGQSSYEQYF
TGTGCCTGGCTGCACCCGGGACAGAGCTCCTACGAGCAGTACTTC